Listed here are 32 T cell receptor beta chains from one sample, sequenced in a study of cytomegalovirus exposure and HLA in healthy donors. Vbeta (60) and Jbeta (13) primers were used in the PCR. TCRdb's copy holds only in-frame clones and misses some; the assay was immunoSEQ multiplex PCR. The sample lists 150,000 to 200,000 clones; about 76% were seen once. Sample: PBMCs. These receptors were obtained from a woman between 40 and 50 years old in good health and CMV-seropositive.

The genes are TRBV7-2 and TRBJ2-3; the match to TRBD2 covers 9 bases. Trimming at V came to 2 bases and at J to 2 bases, leaving 5 bases not matched to a gene. This CDR3 comprises 16 residues. Germline values: CDR1 SGHTA, CDR2 FQGNSA. In DNA form, the CDR3 reads TGTGCCAGCAGCTTAAGGGCGGGGGGGCTCACAGATACGCAGTATTTT. It codes for CASSLRAGGLTDTQYF.

This clone was seen a handful of times. The chain couples TRBV11-2 to TRBJ1-1; D possibly corresponds to TRBD1 (5 bases). Per germline, CDR1 SGHAT and CDR2 FQNNGV. V was shortened by 1 base and J by 10 bases, with 10 bases between the two germline ends. CDR3 length: 12 amino acids. The DNA for the CDR3 is TGTGCCAGCAGCTTAGCAGGGAATAGAGCTTTCTTT. Its translation: CASSLAGNRAFF. The whole variable domain, remainder taken from reference TRBV11-2 and TRBJ1-1, is EAGVAQSPRYKIIEKRQSVAFWCNPISGHATLYWYQQILGQGPKLLIQFQNNGVVDDSQLPKDRFSAERLKGVDSTLKIQPAKLEDSAVYLCASSLAGNRAFFGQGTRLTVV.

The chain links TRBV5-1 to TRBJ1-2; 8 nucleotides match TRBD1. Unmatched junction bases numbered 13, after V lost 0 bases and J lost 6 bases. The CDR3 loop spans 17 amino acids. The germline V gene has CDR1 SGHRS and CDR2 YFSETQ. DNA of the CDR3: TGCGCCAGCAGCTTGGGAGGACAGGGCGGCCCTCGGGATGGCTACACCTTC. Its protein is CASSLGGQGGPRDGYTF. Full variable domain (missing parts from reference TRBV5-1 and TRBJ1-2): KAGVTQTPRYLIKTRGQQVTLSCSPISGHRSVSWYQQTPGQGLQFLFEYFSETQRNKGNFPGRFSGRQFSNSRSEMNVSTLELGDSALYLCASSLGGQGGPRDGYTFGSGTRLTVV.

The chain links TRBV29-1 to TRBJ2-2; the D gene is possibly TRBD2 (5 bases). CDR1 SQVTM and CDR2 ANQGSEA come from the germline V gene. The V gene lost 7 bases and the J gene lost 0 bases, with 12 bases spanning the gap. This CDR3 region has 14 residues. The CDR3 nucleotides are TGCAGCGCTCGGACTTCGGCGAACACCGGGGAGCTGTTTTTT. Its protein product is CSARTSANTGELFF.

The genes are TRBV19 and TRBJ2-7; 10 bases map to TRBD1. Per germline, CDR1 LNHDA and CDR2 SQIVND (reference sequence). This CDR3 spans 16 amino acids. Trimming at V came to 2 bases and at J to 6 bases, leaving 10 bases not matched to a gene. The CDR3 region is CASSILSGTGESEQYF. CDR3 sequence (DNA): TGTGCCAGTAGTATACTCTCCGGGACAGGGGAGAGCGAGCAGTACTTC.

About this clone itself: At one end, the junction sequence differs from germline, possibly due to a read error. This chain links TRBV19 with TRBJ2-1, with 7 bases identical to TRBD1. Germline V lookup: CDR1 LNHDA, CDR2 SQIVND (reference sequence). This CDR3 comprises 11 residues. This chain's CDR3 is CASSTLGQTVF. CDR3 DNA sequence: TGTGCCAGTAGTACCCTGGGACAGACTGTCTTC.

The chain recombines TRBV4-1 with TRBJ2-7, with 7 bases matching TRBD2. In germline, CDR1 is MGHRA, CDR2 YSYEKL. The CDR3 is 16 residues long. With V trimmed by 4 bases and J by 2 bases, 11 bases remained unmatched. CDR3 bases: TGCGCCAGCAGCCCCGGGGGAGGGGCTACGACCTACGAGCAGTACTTC. Amino acid sequence: CASSPGGGATTYEQYF.

The chain links TRBV7-2 to TRBJ1-1; weak D call: TRBD1 (6 bases). Per germline, CDR1 SGHTA and CDR2 FQGNSA. Trimming removed 5 bases from V and 6 bases from J, with 16 bases in between. CDR3 length: 14 residues. The DNA for the CDR3 is TGTGCCAGCAGCGACCGGACAGTTCTCTCTGAAGCTTTCTTT. It specifies CASSDRTVLSEAFF.

The chain links TRBV5-1 to TRBJ2-3; 9 positions match TRBD1. The CDR3 has 14 amino acids. The junction had 5 bases not matched to a gene; V was cut back by 4 bases and J by 5 bases. Germline V gene lookup returns CDR1 SGHRS and CDR2 YFSETQ. The CDR3 DNA reads TGCGCCAGCAGCGTACAGGGGGCGGAAGATACGCAGTATTTT. Residues: CASSVQGAEDTQYF.

The chain is built from TRBV30 and TRBJ1-5; tentative D call: TRBD1 (6 bases). V was cut by 0 bases and J by 7 bases, with 13 bases left in between. This CDR3 is built from 14 residues. Germline V gene sequence: CDR1 GTSNPN, CDR2 SVGIG (reference sequence). The CDR3 is CAWSVLGGQQPQHF. The CDR3 nucleotides read TGTGCCTGGAGTGTACTTGGAGGACAGCAGCCCCAGCATTTT.

V usage is TRBV4-3 and J usage is TRBJ2-7, with 9 bases that match TRBD1. V was clipped by 0 bases and J by 7 bases; unmatched bases: 1. CDR3 length: 13 residues. CDR1 LGHNA and CDR2 YSLEER come from the germline V gene. In nucleotides, the CDR3 is TGCGCCAGCAGCCAAGAGACAGGGGGTGAGCAGTACTTC. Its translation is CASSQETGGEQYF.

The V gene is TRBV14, the J gene TRBJ2-5; tentatively, D is TRBD1 (5 bases). V shed 4 bases and J shed 1 base, with 19 bases lying between them. CDR3 length: 17 amino acids. Germline CDR1 reads SGHDN; CDR2 reads FVKESK. CDR3 amino acids: CASSPLGRWSGQETQYF. CDR3 DNA: TGTGCCAGCAGCCCCCTGGGGCGCTGGTCGGGCCAAGAGACCCAGTACTTC.

The V call is TRBV30, the J call TRBJ2-1; 15 bases map to TRBD2. Unmatched junction bases numbered 8, after V lost 5 bases and J lost 0 bases. Germline V lookup: CDR1 GTSNPN, CDR2 SVGIG (reference sequence). CDR3 length: 18 residues. CDR3 residues: CAWLGLAGGKGSYNEQFF. CDR3 nucleotide sequence: TGTGCCTGGCTTGGACTAGCGGGAGGGAAAGGCTCCTACAATGAGCAGTTCTTC.

The chain employs TRBV6-6 and TRBJ1-3, with 9 positions matching TRBD1. The J segment lost 0 bases and the V segment lost 1 base, leaving 1 base of the junction unmatched. Looked up from germline, CDR1 is MNHNY and CDR2 is SVGAGI (reference sequence). The CDR3 consists of 16 residues. The CDR3 DNA reads TGTGCCAGCAGTTACTGGGACAGGGACTCTGGAAACACCATATATTTT. Encoded protein: CASSYWDRDSGNTIYF.

V and J are TRBV11-2 and TRBJ1-2; TRBD1 might be the D (5 bases). Trimming removed 0 bases at V and 8 bases at J, with 13 bases between. The CDR3 has 14 amino acids. Germline assignment: CDR1 SGHAT and CDR2 FQNNGV. The CDR3 DNA reads TGTGCCAGCAGCTTAGATGGCCAGGGTGACGGCTACACCTTC. Its translation: CASSLDGQGDGYTF.

This clone showed up just once. This rearrangement joins TRBV18 to TRBJ2-3; TRBD1 is a possible D gene (5 bases). V lost 5 bases to trimming and J lost 0 bases, with 9 bases between them. Germline values: CDR1 KGHSH, CDR2 LQKENI. The CDR3 covers 14 residues. In DNA, the CDR3 is TGTGCCAGCTCATCCCAGGGAAGCACAGATACGCAGTATTTT. This gives the protein CASSSQGSTDTQYF. The full variable domain, in which reference TRBV18 and TRBJ2-3 provide the parts outside the CDR3, is NAGVMQNPRHLVRRRGQEARLRCSPMKGHSHVYWYRQLPEEGLKFMVYLQKENIIDESGMPKERFSAEFPKEGPSILRIQQVVRGDSAAYFCASSSQGSTDTQYFGPGTRLTVL.

The rearrangement joins TRBV7-2 to TRBJ2-1, with 8 bases lining up with TRBD2. Germline CDR1 SGHTA, CDR2 FQGNSA. CDR3 length: 14 amino acids. V lost 4 bases and J lost 6; bases outside the gene matches: 5. The CDR3 bases are TGTGCCAGCAGCTCCCCCGGGGGGGGCAATGAGCAGTTCTTC. It yields the protein CASSSPGGGNEQFF.

The chain joins TRBV5-1 to TRBJ2-7; 12 bases map to TRBD1. The CDR3 is 16 amino acids. V trimming: 0 bases; J trimming: 4 bases; junction bases outside the gene matches: 5. Looked up from germline, CDR1 is SGHRS and CDR2 is YFSETQ. The CDR3 nucleotides are TGCGCCAGCAGCTTGGGGGACAGGGGGCGTAAGTACGAGCAGTACTTC. The encoded protein is CASSLGDRGRKYEQYF. Together with reference TRBV5-1 and TRBJ2-7, the CDR3 gives the full variable domain: KAGVTQTPRYLIKTRGQQVTLSCSPISGHRSVSWYQQTPGQGLQFLFEYFSETQRNKGNFPGRFSGRQFSNSRSEMNVSTLELGDSALYLCASSLGDRGRKYEQYFGPGTRLTVT.

The J gene is TRBJ1-3, the V gene TRBV2; D remains unclear. The CDR3 is 15 amino acids. V was shortened by 4 bases and J by 0 bases, with 10 bases between the two germline ends. Germline V gene sequence: CDR1 SNHLY, CDR2 FYNNEI. CDR3 loop: CASSVSGSSGNTIYF. CDR3 nucleotides: TGTGCCAGCAGTGTATCGGGGAGCTCTGGAAACACCATATATTTT.

The chain is built from TRBV6-5 and TRBJ2-7; 8 nucleotides align to TRBD1. Unmatched junction bases numbered 10, after V lost 8 bases and J lost 4 bases. The length of the CDR3 is 14 residues. Germline V lookup: CDR1 MNHEY, CDR2 SVGAGI. Written as DNA, the CDR3 is TGTGCCAGCGCCCGACAGGGGCTAGGATACGAGCAGTACTTC. This translates into CASARQGLGYEQYF.

This clone has a single count. This chain uses TRBV19 with TRBJ1-1, with D perhaps TRBD1 (6 bases). Germline CDR1 reads LNHDA; CDR2 reads SQIVND (reference sequence). Trimming stripped 7 bases from V and 5 bases from J, with 17 bases between. The CDR3 spans 14 residues. The CDR3 reads CASMMTGSRTEAFF. CDR3 sequence (DNA): TGTGCCAGTATGATGACAGGCAGTAGGACTGAAGCTTTCTTT.

The chain links TRBV2 to TRBJ2-1; a weak D match, TRBD1 (6 bases). The CDR3 is 15 residues long. CDR1 SNHLY and CDR2 FYNNEI come from the germline V gene. Trimming removed 7 bases at V and 1 base at J, with 14 bases between. The CDR3 nucleotides read TGTGCCAGCACCTCTCAGGGGTCTTCCTACAATGAGCAGTTCTTC. Amino acids: CASTSQGSSYNEQFF. The variable domain in full, with the rest retrieved from reference TRBV2 and TRBJ2-1, is EPEVTQTPSHQVTQMGQEVILRCVPISNHLYFYWYRQILGQKVEFLVSFYNNEISEKSEIFDDQFSVERPDGSNFTLKIRSTKLEDSAMYFCASTSQGSSYNEQFFGPGTRLTVL.

V and J are TRBV28 and TRBJ1-2; D perhaps matches TRBD1 (5 bases). The CDR3 spans 16 residues. The V end lost 5 bases, the J end lost 5 bases, and 21 bases lay between the germline ends. Germline CDR1 is MDHEN and CDR2 is SYDVKM. This CDR3 is CASSDRRANSGYGYTF. The CDR3 nucleotides read TGTGCCAGCAGTGATCGCAGGGCTAACTCTGGGTATGGCTACACCTTC.

This chain uses TRBV19 with TRBJ1-5, with a tentative D call TRBD1 (5 bases). Germline CDR1 is LNHDA and CDR2 is SQIVND (reference sequence). The CDR3 is 14 amino acids. V was pared by 7 bases and J by 4 bases, with 14 bases between. CDR3 sequence: CASKLGQANQPQHF. The CDR3 region has the DNA TGTGCCAGTAAGCTGGGGCAGGCAAATCAGCCCCAGCATTTT.

There are a few counts of this clone. DNA of the CDR3: TGCGCCAGCAGCCAAACTAGCGGGAGCCTTTACAATGAGCAGTTCTTC. This sequence encodes CASSQTSGSLYNEQFF. The rearrangement uses TRBV4-3 and TRBJ2-1, with 11 positions matching TRBD2. After removal of 2 bases from V and 4 bases from J, the junction contained 4 bases not matched to a gene. The CDR3 contains 16 residues. CDR1 LGHNA and CDR2 YSLEER come from the germline V gene.

This CDR3 reads CASSPYPPQVLSGNTIYF. In nucleotides, the CDR3 is TGCGCCAGCAGCCCGTACCCCCCACAGGTCCTCTCTGGAAACACCATATATTTT. The chain uses TRBV4-1 and TRBJ1-3, with D tentatively TRBD1 (5 bases). This CDR3 comprises 18 residues. Trimming cost V 4 bases and J 0 bases, with 19 bases left between them. Germline CDR1 reads MGHRA; CDR2 reads YSYEKL.

The genes are TRBV5-4 and TRBJ2-7, with 9 bases lining up with TRBD1. V dropped 9 bases and J dropped 5; count of bases not matched to a gene: 9. The CDR3 has 13 amino acids. CDR1 is SGHNT, CDR2 YYREEE, per germline (reference sequence). The CDR3 region is CATYSTGGNEQYF. Written as DNA, the CDR3 is TGTGCCACCTACTCGACAGGGGGAAACGAGCAGTACTTC.

The chain joins TRBV30 to TRBJ2-1, with 10 bases matching TRBD2. This CDR3 spans 14 amino acids. The J segment lost 9 bases and the V segment lost 1 base, leaving 6 bases of the junction unmatched. The V gene's germline CDR1 is GTSNPN and CDR2 SVGIG (reference sequence). CDR3 amino acids: CAWSEQRGGVEQFF. CDR3 in DNA: TGTGCCTGGAGTGAACAGCGGGGGGGCGTTGAGCAGTTCTTC.

This chain uses TRBV4-2 with TRBJ1-4; TRBD1 might be the D (5 bases). Trimming cost V 0 bases and J 0 bases, with 14 bases left between them. This CDR3 contains 18 residues. Per germline, CDR1 LGHNA and CDR2 YNFKEQ. CDR3 DNA: TGTGCCAGCAGCCAAGATCTCTCGGGGGGTGCAACTAATGAAAAACTGTTTTTT. Translated: CASSQDLSGGATNEKLFF.

The chain has TRBV7-8 and TRBJ1-2; D remains ambiguous. The CDR3 runs 16 residues. Germline loops: CDR1 SGHVS, CDR2 FQNEAQ. V lost 0 bases and J 2 bases, leaving 13 bases between the germline ends. The DNA of the CDR3 is TGTGCCAGCAGCTTAGCGAGGCAGACTCAAAACTATGGCTACACCTTC. It translates to CASSLARQTQNYGYTF.

The rearrangement joins TRBV7-2 to TRBJ2-1; 15 bases fit TRBD2. This CDR3 region has 18 residues. Per the germline V gene, CDR1 is SGHTA and CDR2 is FQGNSA. The J segment lost 0 bases and the V segment lost 5 bases, leaving 5 bases of the junction unmatched. The CDR3 loop is CASSPGLAGGNSYNEQFF. The CDR3 DNA reads TGTGCCAGCAGCCCGGGACTAGCGGGGGGAAACTCCTACAATGAGCAGTTCTTC.

The DNA of the CDR3 is TGTGCCAGCAGCCCCATGCCTCTAGCGGGGGAAACCGGGGAGCTGTTTTTT. It encodes CASSPMPLAGETGELFF. The V gene is TRBV13, the J gene TRBJ2-2; TRBD2 matches 10 bases. Germline V lookup: CDR1 PRHDT, CDR2 FYEKMQ (reference sequence). CDR3 length: 17 amino acids. With 5 bases clipped from V and 5 bases from J, the junction kept 11 bases outside the gene matches.